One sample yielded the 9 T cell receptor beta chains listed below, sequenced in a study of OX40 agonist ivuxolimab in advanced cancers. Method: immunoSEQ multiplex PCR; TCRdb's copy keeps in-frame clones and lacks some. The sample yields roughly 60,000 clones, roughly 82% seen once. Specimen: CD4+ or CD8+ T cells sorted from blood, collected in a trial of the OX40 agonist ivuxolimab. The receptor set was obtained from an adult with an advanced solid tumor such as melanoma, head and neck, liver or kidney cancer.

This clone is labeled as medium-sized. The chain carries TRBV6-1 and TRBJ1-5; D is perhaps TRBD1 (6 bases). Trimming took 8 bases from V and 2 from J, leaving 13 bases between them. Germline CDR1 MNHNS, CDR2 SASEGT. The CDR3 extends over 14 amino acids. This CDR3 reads CASLRGDGNQPQHF. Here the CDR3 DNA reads TGTGCCAGCCTCAGGGGAGATGGCAATCAGCCCCAGCATTTT.

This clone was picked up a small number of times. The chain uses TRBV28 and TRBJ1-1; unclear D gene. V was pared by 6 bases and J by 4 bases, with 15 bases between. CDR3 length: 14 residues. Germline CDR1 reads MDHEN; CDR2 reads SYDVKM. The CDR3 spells CASSEGGLVTEAFF. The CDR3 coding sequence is TGTGCCAGCAGCGAGGGAGGGTTGGTCACTGAAGCTTTCTTT.

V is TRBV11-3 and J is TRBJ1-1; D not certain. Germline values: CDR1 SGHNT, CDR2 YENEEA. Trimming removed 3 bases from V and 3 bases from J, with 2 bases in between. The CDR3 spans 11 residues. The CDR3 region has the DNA TGTGCCAGCAGCTTGGACACTGAAGCTTTCTTT. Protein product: CASSLDTEAFF. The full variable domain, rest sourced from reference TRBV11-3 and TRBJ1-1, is EAGVVQSPRYKIIEKKQPVAFWCNPISGHNTLYWYLQNLGQGPELLIRYENEEAVDDSQLPKDRFSAERLKGVDSTLKIQPAELGDSAVYLCASSLDTEAFFGQGTRLTVV.

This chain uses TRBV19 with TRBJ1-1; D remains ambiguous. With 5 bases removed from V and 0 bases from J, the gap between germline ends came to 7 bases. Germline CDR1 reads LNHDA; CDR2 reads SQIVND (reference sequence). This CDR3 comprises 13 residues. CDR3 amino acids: CASSGTMNTEAFF. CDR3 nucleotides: TGTGCCAGTAGTGGAACCATGAACACTGAAGCTTTCTTT.

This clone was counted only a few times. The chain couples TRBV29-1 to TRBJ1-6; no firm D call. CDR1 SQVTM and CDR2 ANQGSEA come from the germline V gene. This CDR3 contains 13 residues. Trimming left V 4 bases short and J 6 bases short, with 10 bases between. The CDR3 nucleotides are TGCAGCGTTGGGGAGGGAACTAATTCACCCCTCCACTTT. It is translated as CSVGEGTNSPLHF.

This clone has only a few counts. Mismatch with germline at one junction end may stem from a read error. The CDR3 sequence is CASCYFGESSYNEQFF. For the CDR3, the DNA is TGTGCCAGCTGTTATTTTGGGGAGAGCTCCTACAATGAGCAGTTCTTC. This sequence joins TRBV6-9 and TRBJ2-1, with a weak D call TRBD2 (5 bases). This CDR3 contains 16 residues. Germline V gives CDR1 MNHGY, CDR2 SVAAGI.

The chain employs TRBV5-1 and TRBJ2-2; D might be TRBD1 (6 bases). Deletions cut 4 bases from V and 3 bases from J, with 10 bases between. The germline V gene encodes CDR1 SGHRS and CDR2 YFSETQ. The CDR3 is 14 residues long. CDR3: CASSPRQDTGELFF. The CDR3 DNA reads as TGCGCCAGCAGCCCCCGACAGGACACCGGGGAGCTGTTTTTT.

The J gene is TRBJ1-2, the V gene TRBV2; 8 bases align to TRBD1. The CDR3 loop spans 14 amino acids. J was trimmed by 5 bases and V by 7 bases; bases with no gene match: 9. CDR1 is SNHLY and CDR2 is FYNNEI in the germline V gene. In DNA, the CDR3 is TGTGCCAGCATCCTGGACAGGGTAGAATATGGCTACACCTTC. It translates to CASILDRVEYGYTF.

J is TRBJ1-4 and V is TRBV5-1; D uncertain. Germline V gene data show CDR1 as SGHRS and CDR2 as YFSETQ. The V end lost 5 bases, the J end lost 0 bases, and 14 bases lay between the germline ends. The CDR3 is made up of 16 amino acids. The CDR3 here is CASRPAAGATNEKLFF. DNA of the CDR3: TGCGCCAGCAGGCCGGCGGCGGGCGCAACTAATGAAAAACTGTTTTTT. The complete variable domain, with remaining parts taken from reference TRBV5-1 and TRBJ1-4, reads KAGVTQTPRYLIKTRGQQVTLSCSPISGHRSVSWYQQTPGQGLQFLFEYFSETQRNKGNFPGRFSGRQFSNSRSEMNVSTLELGDSALYLCASRPAAGATNEKLFFGSGTQLSVL.